This is a list of T cell receptor beta chains from one sample in a study of regulatory T cells in long-lasting Graves disease. TCRdb recomputed calls from the multiplex PCR reads with MiXCR, one row per CDR3 protein. This sample yields around 450,000 distinct CDR3 sequences, of which 20% to 25% are seen a single time; 7% to 9% belongs to the top ten. The sequencing used peripheral blood mononuclear cells (PBMCs), collected when the disease was refractory, from a patient treated with antithyroid drugs. The receptors here all came from a female donor with Graves disease. Both conserved end residues are part of each CDR3. The order of the fields is J gene, D gene, clone size, V gene, CDR3 protein, CDR3 DNA. D genes are given only for firm matches. The listing skips clone size in some rows; elsewhere it reads once, few, many or a size class.

TRBJ1-2 | . | . | TRBV20-1 | CSANGGSLNYGYTF | TGCAGTGCCAACGGGGGTTCACTCAACTATGGCTACACCTTC
TRBJ2-5 | . | many | TRBV2 | CASSGGLGETQYF | TGTGCCAGCAGTGGGGGTTTAGGAGAGACCCAGTACTTC
TRBJ1-2 | TRBD1 | many | TRBV20-1 | CSAGDRGNGYTF | TGCAGTGCTGGGGACAGGGGGAATGGCTACACCTTC
TRBJ1-2 | . | many | TRBV12-3/TRBV12-4 | CASSSGPYGYTF | TGTGCCAGCAGTTCCGGGCCGTATGGCTACACCTTC
TRBJ2-6 | TRBD1 | . | TRBV6-1 | CASEMGQGGGANVLTF | TGTGCCAGCGAGATGGGACAGGGCGGAGGGGCCAACGTCCTGACTTTC
TRBJ2-1 | TRBD2 | . | TRBV5-5 | CASSLGPGRDEQFF | TGTGCCAGCAGCTTGGGGCCCGGGAGGGATGAGCAGTTCTTC
TRBJ2-5 | . | . | TRBV3-1 | CASSQELGVLGETQYF | TGTGCCAGCAGCCAAGAGCTCGGTGTTTTAGGTGAGACCCAGTACTTC
TRBJ1-1 | . | . | TRBV6-1 | CASRGTDTKAFF | TGTGCCAGCAGAGGGACTGACACTAAAGCTTTCTTT
TRBJ1-6 | TRBD1 | . | TRBV27 | CASREGQGARNSPLHF | TGTGCCAGCAGAGAGGGACAGGGGGCGAGGAATTCACCCCTCCACTTT
TRBJ1-4 | TRBD1 | few | TRBV6-5 | CASSYAPGGTANEKLFF | TGTGCCAGCAGTTACGCACCAGGCGGGACAGCTAATGAAAAACTGTTTTTT
TRBJ2-2 | TRBD2 | few | TRBV12-3/TRBV12-4 | CASSFPGGYTGELFF | TGTGCCAGCAGTTTCCCGGGAGGGTACACCGGGGAGCTGTTTTTT
TRBJ2-4 | TRBD1 | . | TRBV29-1 | CSVEDPQGALRIQYF | TGCAGCGTTGAAGATCCACAGGGGGCGCTTCGGATTCAGTACTTC
TRBJ2-3 | TRBD1 | . | TRBV12-3/TRBV12-4 | CASSHQTGVGTDTQYF | TGTGCCAGCAGTCACCAAACAGGGGTTGGGACAGATACGCAGTATTTT
TRBJ1-1 | TRBD1 | . | TRBV9 | CASSYTGGAVNTEAFF | TGTGCCAGCAGCTATACAGGGGGCGCGGTGAACACTGAAGCTTTCTTT
TRBJ2-5 | . | many | TRBV7-9 | CASSLPQQETQYF | TGTGCCAGCAGCTTGCCCCAACAAGAGACCCAGTACTTC
TRBJ2-7 | . | . | TRBV6-5 | CASSYQSSYEQYF | TGTGCCAGCAGTTACCAATCTTCCTACGAGCAGTACTTC
TRBJ2-7 | . | . | TRBV13 | CASSPGVRESYEQYF | TGTGCCAGCAGCCCAGGGGTCAGGGAATCCTACGAGCAGTACTTC
TRBJ1-6 | . | many | TRBV7-8 | CASSLGQTNNSPLHF | TGTGCCAGCAGCTTAGGGCAGACCAATAATTCACCCCTCCACTTT
TRBJ1-5 | TRBD1 | many | TRBV28 | CASRHDRVGNQPQHF | TGTGCCAGCAGACACGACAGGGTAGGCAATCAGCCCCAGCATTTT
TRBJ2-4 | . | many | TRBV30 | CAWTGRKNIQYF | TGTGCCTGGACCGGGCGGAAAAACATTCAGTACTTC
TRBJ2-5 | TRBD1 | few | TRBV7-9 | CASSLAGGASQETQYF | TGTGCCAGCAGCTTAGCAGGGGGCGCGAGCCAAGAGACCCAGTACTTC
TRBJ1-6 | . | many | TRBV12-3/TRBV12-4 | CASSPTRNSPLHF | TGTGCCAGCAGTCCTACCAGGAATTCACCCCTCCACTTT
TRBJ2-7 | TRBD1 | few | TRBV7-9 | CASSFLGQAPYEQYF | TGTGCCAGCAGCTTTTTGGGACAGGCCCCCTACGAGCAGTACTTC
TRBJ1-1 | . | many | TRBV7-9 | CASSFHPYTEAFF | TGTGCCAGCAGCTTCCATCCCTACACTGAAGCTTTCTTT
TRBJ2-2 | . | . | TRBV20-1 | CSAKRSTGELFF | TGCAGTGCTAAAAGATCCACCGGGGAGCTGTTTTTT
TRBJ1-6 | . | . | TRBV3-1 | CASSHNSYNSPLHF | TGTGCCAGCAGCCATAACAGTTATAATTCACCCCTCCACTTT
TRBJ2-7 | . | many | TRBV11-3 | CASSAWGDYEQYF | TGTGCCAGCAGCGCGTGGGGTGACTACGAGCAGTACTTC
TRBJ2-3 | . | few | TRBV11-2 | CASRFSGTDTQYF | TGTGCCAGCAGGTTCTCCGGCACAGATACGCAGTATTTT
TRBJ2-2 | . | . | TRBV7-2 | CASSLYLGVTGELFF | TGTGCCAGCAGCTTATATCTCGGGGTAACCGGGGAGCTGTTTTTT
TRBJ2-1 | . | once | TRBV11-3 | CASSQLVYNEQFF | TGTGCCAGCAGCCAACTAGTCTACAATGAGCAGTTCTTC
TRBJ2-7 | TRBD2 | few | TRBV27 | CASSLGLGISHEQYF | TGTGCCAGCAGTTTGGGACTAGGGATCAGCCACGAGCAGTACTTC
TRBJ1-1 | TRBD1 | few | TRBV19 | CASEGQGNTEAFF | TGTGCCAGTGAGGGACAGGGGAACACTGAAGCTTTCTTT
TRBJ2-7 | . | few | TRBV20-1 | CSAISVAEVSEIGEQYF | TGCAGTGCTATCTCGGTGGCCGAAGTCTCTGAGATAGGGGAGCAGTACTTC
TRBJ1-2 | . | . | TRBV9 | CASSALGTENYGYTF | TGTGCCAGCAGCGCCCTCGGGACGGAAAACTATGGCTACACCTTC
TRBJ1-3 | . | many | TRBV6-2/TRBV6-3 | CATSGALSGNTIYF | TGTGCCACCTCGGGGGCCCTTTCTGGAAACACCATATATTTT
TRBJ1-2 | TRBD1 | . | TRBV19 | CASRFPGGNYGYTF | TGTGCCAGTAGATTTCCAGGGGGGAACTATGGCTACACCTTC
TRBJ1-4 | TRBD1 | many | TRBV20-1 | CSARGQGALNEKLFF | TGCAGTGCTAGGGGACAGGGGGCTCTTAATGAAAAACTGTTTTTT
TRBJ1-1 | . | few | TRBV29-1 | CSARNLNTEAFF | TGCAGCGCCAGGAATCTGAACACTGAAGCTTTCTTT
TRBJ1-1 | TRBD1 | . | TRBV27 | CASSTTTGNPPEAFF | TGTGCCAGCAGTACCACGACAGGGAATCCCCCTGAAGCTTTCTTT
TRBJ1-5 | TRBD1 | many | TRBV27 | CASGSRDRVDQPQHF | TGTGCCAGCGGGTCCCGGGACAGGGTTGATCAGCCCCAGCATTTT
TRBJ2-3 | TRBD2 | few | TRBV12-3/TRBV12-4 | CASSLWIAGGSSTDTQYF | TGTGCCAGCAGTCTGTGGATAGCGGGGGGGTCTAGCACAGATACGCAGTATTTT
TRBJ2-5 | . | few | TRBV20-1 | CSAQALGRQETQYF | TGCAGTGCTCAGGCCCTTGGCCGTCAAGAGACCCAGTACTTC
TRBJ2-7 | . | many | TRBV5-1 | CASSLLSGPYEQYF | .
TRBJ1-4 | . | many | TRBV5-6 | CASSLDQPNNEKLFF | TGTGCCAGCAGCTTGGACCAACCCAATAATGAAAAACTGTTTTTT
TRBJ1-2 | . | once | TRBV20-1 | CSARAGDTISGYTF | TGCAGTGCTAGGGCTGGGGACACTATTAGTGGCTACACCTTC
TRBJ2-7 | TRBD1 | many | TRBV12-3/TRBV12-4 | CASSGPGQGYYEQYF | TGTGCCAGCAGTGGCCCCGGACAGGGATACTACGAGCAGTACTTC
TRBJ2-7 | . | few | TRBV5-1 | CASSLGAASLDEQYF | TGCGCCAGCAGCTTGGGCGCGGCTTCGTTGGACGAGCAGTACTTC
TRBJ1-1 | TRBD1 | . | TRBV3-1 | CASSHPTGATEAFF | TGTGCCAGCAGCCATCCCACAGGGGCCACTGAAGCTTTCTTT
TRBJ2-7 | . | once | TRBV5-1 | CASSWVDRDSHEQYF | TGCGCCAGCAGCTGGGTAGACAGGGACTCCCACGAGCAGTACTTC
TRBJ2-7 | . | many | TRBV11-2 | CASSLAGTVGYEQYF | TGTGCCAGCAGCTTAGCTGGAACGGTGGGCTACGAGCAGTACTTC
TRBJ2-7 | TRBD2 | few | TRBV7-2 | CASSRITSDYEQYF | TGTGCCAGCAGCCGCATTACTAGCGACTACGAGCAGTACTTC
TRBJ2-5 | . | few | TRBV5-4 | CASREQGETQYF | TGTGCCAGCAGGGAACAGGGAGAGACCCAGTACTTC
TRBJ2-7 | . | many | TRBV7-2 | CASSLQVDVQYF | TGTGCCAGCAGCTTGCAAGTAGATGTGCAGTACTTC
TRBJ1-1 | . | few | TRBV3-1 | CASSRETGADPFF | TGTGCCAGCAGCCGAGAGACAGGAGCTGATCCTTTCTTT
TRBJ2-7 | TRBD2 | many | TRBV7-8 | CASSLPGLAGAYEQYF | TGTGCCAGCAGCTTACCGGGACTAGCGGGAGCCTACGAGCAGTACTTC